The sequence of this T cell receptor (beta chain) was determined in a study of T cell repertoires in cytomegalovirus infection. Study information: CMV infection and matching HLA type were both indicated by public TCR beta signatures.

Germline CDR1 reads SGHTA; CDR2 reads FQGNSA. V was cut by 5 bases and J by 7 bases, with 11 bases left in between. This CDR3 comprises 12 residues. In its sample, this clonotype was seen many times. The antigen is not known. TCRdb independently ran MiXCR on the reads; one entry per CDR3 protein. The sample consists of 570,000 or so distinct CDR3 sequences, around 40% of them appearing once. Specimen: cultured PBMCs, collected from culture after CMV antigen stimulation. The sequence derives from a human donor in good health (CMV status not recorded). Some clones in this sample may be carry-over from other donors' samples. The rearrangement uses TRBV7-2 and TRBJ1-1; no clear D. The CDR3 sequence: CASSGSPGEAFF. The CDR3 DNA sequence: TGTGCCAGCAGCGGTAGTCCTGGTGAAGCTTTCTTT. The complete variable domain, with remaining parts taken from reference TRBV7-2 and TRBJ1-1, reads GAGVSQSPSNKVTEKGKDVELRCDPISGHTALYWYRQSLGQGLEFLIYFQGNSAPDKSGLPSDRFSAERTGGSVSTLTIQRTQQEDSAVYLCASSGSPGEAFFGQGTRLTVV.